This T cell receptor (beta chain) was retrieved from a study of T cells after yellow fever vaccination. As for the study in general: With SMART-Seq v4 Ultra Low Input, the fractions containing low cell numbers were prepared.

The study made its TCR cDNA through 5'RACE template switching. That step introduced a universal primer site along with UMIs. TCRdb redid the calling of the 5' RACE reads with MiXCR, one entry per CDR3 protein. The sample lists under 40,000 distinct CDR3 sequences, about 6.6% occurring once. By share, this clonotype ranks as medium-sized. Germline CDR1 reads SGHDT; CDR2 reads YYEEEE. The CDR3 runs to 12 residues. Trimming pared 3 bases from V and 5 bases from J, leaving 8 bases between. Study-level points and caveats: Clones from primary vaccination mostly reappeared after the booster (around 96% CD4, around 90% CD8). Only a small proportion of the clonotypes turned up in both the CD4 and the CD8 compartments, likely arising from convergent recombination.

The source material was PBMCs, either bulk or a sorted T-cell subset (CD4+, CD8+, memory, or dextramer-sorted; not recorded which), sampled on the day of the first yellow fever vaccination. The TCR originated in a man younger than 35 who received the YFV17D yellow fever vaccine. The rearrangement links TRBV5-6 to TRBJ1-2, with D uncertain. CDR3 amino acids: CASSSGGYGYTF. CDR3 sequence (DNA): TGTGCCAGCAGCTCCGGTGGATATGGCTACACCTTC.